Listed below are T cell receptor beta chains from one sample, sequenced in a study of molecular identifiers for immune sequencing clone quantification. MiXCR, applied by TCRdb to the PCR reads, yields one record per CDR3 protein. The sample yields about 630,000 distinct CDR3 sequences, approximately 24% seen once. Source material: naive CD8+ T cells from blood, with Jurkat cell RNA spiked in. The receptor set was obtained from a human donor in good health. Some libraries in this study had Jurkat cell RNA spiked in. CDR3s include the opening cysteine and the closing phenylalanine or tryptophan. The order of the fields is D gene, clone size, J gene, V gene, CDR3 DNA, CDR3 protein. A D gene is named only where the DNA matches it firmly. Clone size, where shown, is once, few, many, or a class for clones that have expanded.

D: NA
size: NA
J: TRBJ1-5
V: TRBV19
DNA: TGTGCCAGTAGGGGGGGGCTGTATAGCAATCAGCCCCAGCATTTT
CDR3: CASRGGLYSNQPQHF

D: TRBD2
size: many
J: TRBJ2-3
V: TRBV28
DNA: TGTGCCAGCAGGGCCCTAGCGGGAGGCACAGATACGCAGTATTTT
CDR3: CASRALAGGTDTQYF

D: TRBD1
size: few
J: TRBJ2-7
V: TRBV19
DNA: TGTGCCAGTAGCGGCAGGGGGTTTTACGAGCAGTACTTC
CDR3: CASSGRGFYEQYF

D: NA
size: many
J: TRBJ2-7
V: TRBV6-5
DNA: TGTGCCAGCAGTTACACTCCCGGAGCGTACGAGCAGTACTTC
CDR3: CASSYTPGAYEQYF

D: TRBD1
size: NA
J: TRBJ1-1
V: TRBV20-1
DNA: TGCAGTGCCAGGGGGGGCATGAACACTGAAGCTTTCTTT
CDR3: CSARGGMNTEAFF

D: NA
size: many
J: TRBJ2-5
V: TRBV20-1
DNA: TGCAGTGCTCGATTGGTCCTACAAGAGACCCAGTACTTC
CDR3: CSARLVLQETQYF

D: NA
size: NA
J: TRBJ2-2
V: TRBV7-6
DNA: TGTGCCAGCAGCCAACCCGGCTCGGGCACCGGGGAGCTGTTTTTT
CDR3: CASSQPGSGTGELFF

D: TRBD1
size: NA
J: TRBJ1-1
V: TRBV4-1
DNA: TGCGCCCGCAGCCTCAACCCGGGACAGGGTACCACTGAAGCTTTCTTT
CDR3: CARSLNPGQGTTEAFF

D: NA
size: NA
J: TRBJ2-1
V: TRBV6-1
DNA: TGTGCCAGCAGTGAAGTAGGTGCTAGGTCCTACAATGAGCAGTTCTTC
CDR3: CASSEVGARSYNEQFF

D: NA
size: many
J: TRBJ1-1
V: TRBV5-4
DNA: TGTGCCAGCAGCTATGAGGGTCGTCTAGCTGAAGCTTTCTTT
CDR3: CASSYEGRLAEAFF

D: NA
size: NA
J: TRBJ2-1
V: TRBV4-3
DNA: TGCGCCAGCAGCCAAGATCGGGTTGTTCATGAGCAGTTCTTC
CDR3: CASSQDRVVHEQFF

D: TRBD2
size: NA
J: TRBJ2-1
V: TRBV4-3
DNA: TGCGCCAGCAGCCGAACTAGCGGGGCCGTTTTCGATGAGCAGTTCTTC
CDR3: CASSRTSGAVFDEQFF

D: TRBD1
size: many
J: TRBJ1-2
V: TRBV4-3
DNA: TGCGCCAGCAGCCAAGATTCAGGGACAGTGACTAACTATGGCTACACCTTC
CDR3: CASSQDSGTVTNYGYTF

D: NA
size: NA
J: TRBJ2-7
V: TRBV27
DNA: TGTGCCAGCAGTTTGAAGGGGGCCTACGAGCAGTACTTC
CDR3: CASSLKGAYEQYF

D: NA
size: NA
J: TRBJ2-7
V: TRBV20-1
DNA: TGCAGTGCTCCACCGACCGACAGAAGCACCTTCCACGAGCAGTACTTC
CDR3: CSAPPTDRSTFHEQYF

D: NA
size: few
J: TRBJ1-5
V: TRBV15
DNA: TGTGCCACCAGCAGAGACCGCGGGGTTACTCAGCCCCAGCATTTT
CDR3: CATSRDRGVTQPQHF

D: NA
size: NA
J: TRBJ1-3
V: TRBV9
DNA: TGTGCCAGCAGCCCAAACACGGGATTGGAAAACACCATATATTTT
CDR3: CASSPNTGLENTIYF

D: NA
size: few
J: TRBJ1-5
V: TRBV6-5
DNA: TGTGCCAGCAGTTACTCGAACGCCGATCAGCCCCAGCATTTT
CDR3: CASSYSNADQPQHF

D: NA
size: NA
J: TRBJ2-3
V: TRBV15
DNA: TGTGCCACCAGCAGAGAGCACGGAGTAGATACGCAGTATTTT
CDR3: CATSREHGVDTQYF

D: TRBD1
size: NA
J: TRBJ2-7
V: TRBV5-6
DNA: TGTGCCAGCAGCACCCGGGACAGACATTACGAGCAGTACTTC
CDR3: CASSTRDRHYEQYF

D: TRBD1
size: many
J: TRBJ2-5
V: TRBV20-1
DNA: TGCAGTGCTAGCGGGACAGGGTATCGAGAGACCCAGTACTTC
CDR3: CSASGTGYRETQYF

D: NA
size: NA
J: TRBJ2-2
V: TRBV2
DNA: TGTGCCAGCATCGGAGAGAACACCGGGGAGCTGTTTTTT
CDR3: CASIGENTGELFF

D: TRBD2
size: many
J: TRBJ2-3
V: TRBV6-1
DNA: TGTGCCAGCAGTGATCCAACGGGACTAGGGACAGATACGCAGTATTTT
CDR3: CASSDPTGLGTDTQYF

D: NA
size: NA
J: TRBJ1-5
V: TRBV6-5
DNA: TGTGCCAGCAGCCCCGGGGGGGAGGATGGGCCCCAGCATTTT
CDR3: CASSPGGEDGPQHF

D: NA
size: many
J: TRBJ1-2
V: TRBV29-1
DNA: TGCAGCGTTGTCGGGGATAACTATGGCTACACCTTC
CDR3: CSVVGDNYGYTF

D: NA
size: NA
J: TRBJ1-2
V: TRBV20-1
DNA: TGCAGTGCTAGGGATCCTTCGGCCTCTGGCTACACCTTC
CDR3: CSARDPSASGYTF

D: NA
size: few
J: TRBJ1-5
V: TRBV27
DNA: TGTGCCAGCAGTCCGCGGTATAGCAATCAGCCCCAGCATTTT
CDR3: CASSPRYSNQPQHF

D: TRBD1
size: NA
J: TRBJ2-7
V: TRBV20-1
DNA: TGCAGTGCTAGAGATTGGACAGGGGGAATCTCCTACGAGCAGTACTTC
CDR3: CSARDWTGGISYEQYF

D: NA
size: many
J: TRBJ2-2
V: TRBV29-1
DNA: TGCAGCGCGTGGCCCCGGACCGGGGAGCTGTTTTTT
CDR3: CSAWPRTGELFF

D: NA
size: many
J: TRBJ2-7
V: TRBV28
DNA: TGTGCCAGCAGTTTATTCGAGGGTCTATCCCACGAGCAGTACTTC
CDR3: CASSLFEGLSHEQYF

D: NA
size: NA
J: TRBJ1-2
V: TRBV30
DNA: TGTGCCTGGAGTCAATCTGACGCTCTCGGCTACACCTTC
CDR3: CAWSQSDALGYTF

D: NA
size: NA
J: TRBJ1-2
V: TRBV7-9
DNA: TGTGCCAGCAGCTCTTCTACAGGGATATACCATGGCTACACCTTC
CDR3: CASSSSTGIYHGYTF

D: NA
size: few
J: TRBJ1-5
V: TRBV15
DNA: TGTGCCACCAGCAGAGATGGGTCAGCGCCCGATTATCGGAGCAATCAGCCCCAGCATTTT
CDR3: CATSRDGSAPDYRSNQPQHF

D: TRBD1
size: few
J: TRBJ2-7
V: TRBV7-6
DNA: TGTGCCAGCAGCTTAGCGGACAGGGCCCACGAGCAGTACTTC
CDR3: CASSLADRAHEQYF

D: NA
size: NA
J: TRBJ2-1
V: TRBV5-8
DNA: TGTGCCAGCAGCCTGGTTGGGTCACAGCCCATCGAGCAGTTCTTC
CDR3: CASSLVGSQPIEQFF

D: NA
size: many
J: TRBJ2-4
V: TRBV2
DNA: TGTGCCAGCAGTGAACAGGTTACTGCCAAAAACATTCAGTACTTC
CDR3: CASSEQVTAKNIQYF

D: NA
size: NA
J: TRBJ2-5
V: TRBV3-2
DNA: TGTGCCAGCAGCCCCCCGGGAGGGCATGTGAAGACCCAGTACTTC
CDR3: CASSPPGGHVKTQYF

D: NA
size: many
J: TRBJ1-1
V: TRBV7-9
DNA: TGTGCCAGCAGCTTACAGGGGAGGGTCACTGAAGCTTTCTTT
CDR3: CASSLQGRVTEAFF

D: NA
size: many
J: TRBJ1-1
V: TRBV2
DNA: TGTGCCAGCAGTGAAGGTAGTCCTGAAGCTTTCTTT
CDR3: CASSEGSPEAFF

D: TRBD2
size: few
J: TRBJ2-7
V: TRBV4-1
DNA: TGCGCCAGCAGCCCCGGGCCAGGACTAGCGAATTCCGAGCAGTACTTC
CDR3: CASSPGPGLANSEQYF